The clone carrying this T cell receptor beta chain was seen a handful of times. No antigen is known for it. The record originates from a study of cytomegalovirus exposure and HLA in healthy donors. Regarding the study as a whole: Investigators reported 164 TCR beta chains as tied to cytomegalovirus.

This PCR relied on a set of 60 Vbeta primers and 13 Jbeta primers. Data came from immunoSEQ multiplex PCR; TCRdb stores just in-frame clones and leaves some out. This table has about 120,000 clones, about 60% appearing once. Germline V CDR1 and CDR2: SGHAT, FQDESV (reference sequence). This CDR3 contains 13 residues. Trimming pared 5 bases from V and 2 bases from J, leaving 4 bases between. This sequence joins TRBV11-1 and TRBJ2-6; D not certain. The receptor comes from a man in his forties in good health and CMV-seropositive. The sequencing sample was made of PBMCs. The CDR3 DNA sequence: TGTGCCAGCAGCCCGGCTGGGGCCAACGTCCTGACTTTC. It encodes CASSPAGANVLTF. Drawing the rest from reference TRBV11-1 and TRBJ2-6, the complete variable domain is EAEVAQSPRYKITEKSQAVAFWCDPISGHATLYWYRQILGQGPELLVQFQDESVVDDSQLPKDRFSAERLKGVDSTLKIQPAELGDSAMYLCASSPAGANVLTFGAGSRLTVL.